Sequencing of this T cell receptor beta chain was carried out in a study of cytomegalovirus exposure and HLA in healthy donors. Germline lookup yields CDR1 SGHAT and CDR2 FQNNGV. V lost 4 bases to trimming and J lost 6 bases, with 15 bases between them. The CDR3 sequence is 15 residues long. PCR involved 60 Vbeta and 13 Jbeta primers. Using immunoSEQ multiplex PCR, the repertoire was profiled, and TCRdb retains in-frame clones only, with some absent. The table has over 200,000 clones, about 75% seen once. In its sample, this clone was seen once. Specimen: PBMCs. V gene TRBV11-2 combines with J gene TRBJ2-2, with D perhaps matching TRBD1 (6 bases). The sequence was obtained from a woman younger than 45 in good health and CMV-seronegative. The DNA of the CDR3 is TGTGCCAGCAGCTCCCCCCGGAAGGGGGCCGGGGAGCTGTTTTTT. Its protein product is CASSSPRKGAGELFF.